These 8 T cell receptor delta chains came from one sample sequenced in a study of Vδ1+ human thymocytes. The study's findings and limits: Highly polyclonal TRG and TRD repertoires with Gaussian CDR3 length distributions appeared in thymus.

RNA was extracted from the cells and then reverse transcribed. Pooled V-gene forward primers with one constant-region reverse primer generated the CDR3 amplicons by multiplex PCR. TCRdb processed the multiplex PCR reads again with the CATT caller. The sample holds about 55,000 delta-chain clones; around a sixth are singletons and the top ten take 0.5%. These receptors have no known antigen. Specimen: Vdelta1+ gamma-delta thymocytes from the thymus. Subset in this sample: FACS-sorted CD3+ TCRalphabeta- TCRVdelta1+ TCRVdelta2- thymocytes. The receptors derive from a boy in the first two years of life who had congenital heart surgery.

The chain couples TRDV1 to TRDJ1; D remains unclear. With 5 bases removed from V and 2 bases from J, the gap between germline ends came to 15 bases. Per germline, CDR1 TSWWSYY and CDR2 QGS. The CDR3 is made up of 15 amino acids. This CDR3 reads CALGTHPPRTDKLIF. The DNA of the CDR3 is TGTGCTCTTGGGACCCATCCCCCCAGGACCGATAAACTCATCTTT.

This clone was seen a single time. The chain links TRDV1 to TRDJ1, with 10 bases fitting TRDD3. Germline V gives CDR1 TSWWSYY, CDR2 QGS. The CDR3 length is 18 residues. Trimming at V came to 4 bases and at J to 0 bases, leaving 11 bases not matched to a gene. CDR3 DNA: TGTGCTCTTGGGGGAATGATTACTGGGGGATTTTACACCGATAAACTCATCTTT. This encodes CALGGMITGGFYTDKLIF.

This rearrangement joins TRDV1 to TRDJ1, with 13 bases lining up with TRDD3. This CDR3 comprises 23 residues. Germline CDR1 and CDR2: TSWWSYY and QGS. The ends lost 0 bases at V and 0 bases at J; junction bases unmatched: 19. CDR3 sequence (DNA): TGTGCTCTTGGGGAACTCAGAGCGGCACTGGGGGATACGAATTTAGGCTACACCGATAAACTCATCTTT. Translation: CALGELRAALGDTNLGYTDKLIF.

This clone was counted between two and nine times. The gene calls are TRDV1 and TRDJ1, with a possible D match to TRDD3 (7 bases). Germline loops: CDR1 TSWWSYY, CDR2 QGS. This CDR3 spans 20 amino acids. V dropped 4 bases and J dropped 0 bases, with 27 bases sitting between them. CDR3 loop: CALGAPAVLLGGGDTDKLIF. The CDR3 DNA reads TGTGCTCTTGGGGCCCCAGCCGTCCTACTTGGTGGGGGAGACACCGATAAACTCATCTTT.

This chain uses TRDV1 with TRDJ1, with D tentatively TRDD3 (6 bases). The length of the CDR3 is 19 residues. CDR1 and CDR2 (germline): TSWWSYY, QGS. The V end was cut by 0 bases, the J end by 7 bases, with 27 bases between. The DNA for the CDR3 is TGTGCTCTTGGGGAACTTCCCCTGGTACTGGGCCACCACGAGGGTAAACTCATCTTT. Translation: CALGELPLVLGHHEGKLIF.

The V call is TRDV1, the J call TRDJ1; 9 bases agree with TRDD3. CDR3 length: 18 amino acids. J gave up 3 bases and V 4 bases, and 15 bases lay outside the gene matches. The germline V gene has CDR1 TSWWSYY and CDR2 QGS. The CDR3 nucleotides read TGTGCTCTTGGGGGTCGACAGGGGCTCTGGGGGATTGCCGATAAACTCATCTTT. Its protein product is CALGGRQGLWGIADKLIF.

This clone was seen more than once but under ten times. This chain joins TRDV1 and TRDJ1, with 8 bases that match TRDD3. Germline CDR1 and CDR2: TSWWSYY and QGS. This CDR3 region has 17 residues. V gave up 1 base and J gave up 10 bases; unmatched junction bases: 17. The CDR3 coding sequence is TGTGCTCTTGGGGAACCCTCCCACTACTGGGGGGCTGAAGGACTCATCTTT. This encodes CALGEPSHYWGAEGLIF.

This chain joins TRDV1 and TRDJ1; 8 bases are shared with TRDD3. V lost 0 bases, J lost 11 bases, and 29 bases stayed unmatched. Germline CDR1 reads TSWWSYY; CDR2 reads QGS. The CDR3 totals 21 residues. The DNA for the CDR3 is TGTGCTCTTGGGGAACTCCCTGACGGGAGCCTTACTACGAAGGGGATACTATCCCTCATCTTT. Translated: CALGELPDGSLTTKGILSLIF.